Below, one T cell receptor (beta chain) is given with its context. Its antigen remains unidentified. This record comes from a study of cytomegalovirus exposure and HLA in healthy donors. Study-wide findings and caveats: Earlier results showed most TCR beta V segments being productive about 90% or about 30% of the time. The authors later found HLA-associated TCR beta chains more clonally expanded than equally common others. With DRB1 most and HLA-C fewest, TCR association rates differed between HLA loci in a later analysis. Association of roughly 17,000 TCR beta sequences with HLA alleles was found at 0.05 false discovery rate in a later analysis.

The V end lost 11 bases, the J end lost 0 bases, and 14 bases lay between the germline ends. Germline assignment: CDR1 SNHLY and CDR2 FYNNEI. This CDR3 is 14 amino acids long. The PCR had 60 Vbeta and 13 Jbeta primers. Data came from immunoSEQ multiplex PCR; TCRdb stores just in-frame clones and leaves some out. Among 150,000 to 200,000 clones listed, about 75% were seen once. The chain joins TRBV2 to TRBJ1-5, with D possibly TRBD1 on 6 matching bases. The clonotype was recovered from a woman between 45 and 65 years old in good health and CMV-seropositive. The sample was PBMCs. The CDR3 reads CASAGAYSNQPQHF. The CDR3 nucleotides are TGTGCCTCCGCGGGGGCTTATAGCAATCAGCCCCAGCATTTT. Complete variable domain (other parts from reference TRBV2 and TRBJ1-5): EPEVTQTPSHQVTQMGQEVILRCVPISNHLYFYWYRQILGQKVEFLVSFYNNEISEKSEIFDDQFSVERPDGSNFTLKIRSTKLEDSAMYFCASAGAYSNQPQHFGDGTRLSIL.